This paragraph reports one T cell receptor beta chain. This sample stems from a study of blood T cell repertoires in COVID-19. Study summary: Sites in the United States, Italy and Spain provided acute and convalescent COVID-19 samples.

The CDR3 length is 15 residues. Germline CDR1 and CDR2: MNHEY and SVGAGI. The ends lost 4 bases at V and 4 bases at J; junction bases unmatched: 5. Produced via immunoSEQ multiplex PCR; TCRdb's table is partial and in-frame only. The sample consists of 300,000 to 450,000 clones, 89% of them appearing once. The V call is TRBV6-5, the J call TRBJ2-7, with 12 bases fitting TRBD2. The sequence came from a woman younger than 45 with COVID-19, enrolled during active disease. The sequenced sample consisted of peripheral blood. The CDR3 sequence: CASSSTGTSGYEQYF. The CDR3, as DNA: TGTGCCAGCAGTTCCACCGGGACTAGCGGGTACGAGCAGTACTTC.